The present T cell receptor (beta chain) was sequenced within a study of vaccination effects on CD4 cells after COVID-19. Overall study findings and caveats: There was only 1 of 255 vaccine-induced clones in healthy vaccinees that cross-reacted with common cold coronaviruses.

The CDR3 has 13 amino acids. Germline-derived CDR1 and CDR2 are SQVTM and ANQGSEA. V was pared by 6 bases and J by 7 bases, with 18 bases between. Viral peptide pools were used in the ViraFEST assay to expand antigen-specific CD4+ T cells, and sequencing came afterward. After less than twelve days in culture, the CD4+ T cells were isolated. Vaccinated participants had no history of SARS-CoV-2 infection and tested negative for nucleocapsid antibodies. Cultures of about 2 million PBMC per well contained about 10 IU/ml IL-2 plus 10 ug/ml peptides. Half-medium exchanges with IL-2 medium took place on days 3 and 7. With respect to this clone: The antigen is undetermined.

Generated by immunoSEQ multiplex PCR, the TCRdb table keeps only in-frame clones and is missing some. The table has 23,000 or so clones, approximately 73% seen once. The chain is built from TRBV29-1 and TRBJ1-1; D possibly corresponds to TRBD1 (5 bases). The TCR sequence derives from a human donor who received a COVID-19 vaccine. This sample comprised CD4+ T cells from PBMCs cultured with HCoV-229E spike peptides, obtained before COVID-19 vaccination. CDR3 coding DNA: TGCAGCGTGCGGGGGACCCAGCGCAGTGAAGCTTTCTTT. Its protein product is CSVRGTQRSEAFF.